The 26 T cell receptor beta chains listed next were all sequenced from one sample in a study of CD8+CD57+ T cells in acquired aplastic anemia. Genomic DNA, serving as template, underwent TCR beta VDJ and CDR3 profiling. TCRdb reprocessed the reads with MiXCR, giving one entry per CDR3 protein. The sample includes about 120,000 distinct CDR3 sequences, under 60% of them seen just once. Those patients picked for sequencing had displayed CD8+CD57+ cell expansion on flow cytometry. The sample was sorted CD4+, CD8+, or CD8+CD57+ T cells (not recorded which) from PBMCs. The receptors were gathered from a human donor with aplastic anemia.

The V and J genes are TRBV19 and TRBJ1-1; D gene unclear. There are 12 residues in the CDR3. Trimming removed 8 bases from V and 0 bases from J, with 7 bases in between. Germline CDR1 LNHDA, CDR2 SQIVND (reference sequence). This CDR3 is CASYGVNTEAFF. The CDR3 DNA is TGTGCCAGTTACGGAGTGAACACTGAAGCTTTCTTT.

CDR3 residues: CASSETYEQYF. The DNA for the CDR3 is TGCGCCAGCAGTGAGACCTACGAGCAGTACTTC. The chain joins TRBV10-2 to TRBJ2-7; no definite D call. Per germline, CDR1 WSHSY and CDR2 SAAADI. With 2 bases removed from V and 2 bases from J, the gap between germline ends came to 1 base. The CDR3 is 11 amino acids.

V and J are TRBV20-1 and TRBJ2-7; the match to TRBD1 covers 9 bases. There are 15 residues in the CDR3. The trim removed 6 bases at V and 2 bases at J, leaving 11 bases unmatched. The germline gives CDR1 DFQATT, CDR2 SNEGSKA (reference sequence). CDR3 loop: CSAPLARDRAYEQYF. The CDR3 DNA reads TGCAGTGCGCCCCTGGCCCGGGACAGGGCCTACGAGCAGTACTTC.

This chain joins TRBV24-1 and TRBJ1-5; D is unclear. The CDR3 length is 15 residues. Germline loops: CDR1 KGHDR, CDR2 SFDVKD. The V and J ends lost 4 bases and 5 bases respectively, with 14 bases between them. The CDR3 DNA reads TGTGCCACCAGTGACGGGAGGGCAGGAGATCAGCCCCAGCATTTT. It translates to CATSDGRAGDQPQHF.

This chain connects TRBV10-3 to TRBJ1-1; D is possibly TRBD1 (5 bases). Per the germline V gene, CDR1 is ENHRY and CDR2 is SYGVKD. The CDR3 has 13 residues. The V and J ends lost 8 bases and 6 bases respectively, with 16 bases between them. CDR3 sequence: CAIGGVGDAEAFF. Written as DNA, the CDR3 is TGTGCCATCGGTGGTGTAGGGGACGCTGAAGCTTTCTTT.

V and J are TRBV12-5 and TRBJ1-1, with D hard to call. CDR1 is LGHNT and CDR2 is FRNRAP in the germline V gene. V dropped 4 bases and J dropped 4 bases, with 13 bases sitting between them. This CDR3 has 14 residues. CDR3 DNA sequence: TGTGCTAGTGGTTCGGGAGGGAGGATCACTGAAGCTTTCTTT. Its protein is CASGSGGRITEAFF.

The V gene is TRBV24-1, the J gene TRBJ2-1; 14 nucleotides match TRBD2. CDR1 is KGHDR and CDR2 is SFDVKD in the germline V gene. The V and J ends lost 2 bases and 12 bases, in that order; junction bases with no gene match: 5. This CDR3 comprises 15 residues. The DNA for the CDR3 is TGTGCCACCAGTGATTCCCGGACTAGCGGGAGGTGGCAGTTCTTC. Translating it yields CATSDSRTSGRWQFF.

A single count supports this clonotype. The rearrangement links TRBV28 to TRBJ1-1; D unresolved. The CDR3 has 11 residues. V lost 5 bases, J lost 4 bases, and 5 bases lay in between. Germline V gene data show CDR1 as MDHEN and CDR2 as SYDVKM. DNA of the CDR3: TGTGCCAGCAGTGCGACCACTGAAGCTTTCTTT. It yields the protein CASSATTEAFF.

This CDR3 reads CASSWTDLYNSPLHF. In nucleotides, the CDR3 is TGTGCCAGCAGCTGGACGGACCTCTATAATTCACCCCTCCACTTT. V usage is TRBV2 and J usage is TRBJ1-6; D ambiguous. Looked up from germline, CDR1 is SNHLY and CDR2 is FYNNEI. The CDR3 length is 15 residues. V lost 6 bases and J 3 bases, leaving 12 bases between the germline ends. Together with reference TRBV2 and TRBJ1-6, the CDR3 gives the full variable domain: EPEVTQTPSHQVTQMGQEVILRCVPISNHLYFYWYRQILGQKVEFLVSFYNNEISEKSEIFDDQFSVERPDGSNFTLKIRSTKLEDSAMYFCASSWTDLYNSPLHFGNGTRLTVT.

This clonotype appeared many times. The genes are TRBV29-1 and TRBJ2-1, with D perhaps assigned TRBD1 or TRBD2 (6 bases each). This CDR3 has 13 amino acids. V lost 3 bases and J lost 10, with 16 bases in between. Germline V CDR1 and CDR2: SQVTM, ANQGSEA. CDR3 nucleotides: TGCAGCGTTGACATCCCCGGGGGCGGGGAGCAGTTCTTC. This encodes CSVDIPGGGEQFF.

Turning to this clonotype: One end of the junction is discordant with germline, which a read error may explain. The CDR3 reads CASSRKQGNYNQPRHF. The CDR3 nucleotides are TGTGCCAGCAGCCGGAAACAGGGGAATTACAATCAGCCCCGGCATTTT. The chain has TRBV9 and TRBJ1-5, with 7 bases lining up with TRBD1. The V gene's germline CDR1 is SGDLS and CDR2 YYNGEE. The CDR3 length is 16 residues.

The V call is TRBV20-1, the J call TRBJ1-1, with D perhaps matching TRBD1 (5 bases). Trimming left V 4 bases short and J 1 base short, with 7 bases between. Germline V gene data show CDR1 as DFQATT and CDR2 as SNEGSKA (reference sequence). The CDR3 loop spans 12 amino acids. The CDR3 spells CSATRENTEAFF. CDR3 coding DNA: TGCAGTGCTACCAGGGAGAACACTGAAGCTTTCTTT.

This clonotype was found many times. The chain links TRBV29-1 to TRBJ2-3, with D possibly called TRBD1 or TRBD2 (5 bases each). The CDR3 has 15 amino acids. Germline loops: CDR1 SQVTM, CDR2 ANQGSEA. Between the trimmed V and J ends, which lost 4 bases and 2 bases, there was a span of 16 bases. The CDR3 DNA is TGCAGCGTTGGGGGCAGGGAGACGGACACAGATACGCAGTATTTT. This translates into CSVGGRETDTDTQYF.

The genes are TRBV5-1 and TRBJ1-1, with a possible D match to TRBD1 (5 bases). Germline assignment: CDR1 SGHRS and CDR2 YFSETQ. The CDR3 totals 14 residues. Trimming pared 3 bases from V and 0 bases from J, leaving 9 bases between. The CDR3 here is CASSYSTVNTEAFF. The CDR3 coding sequence is TGCGCCAGCAGCTACTCGACAGTGAACACTGAAGCTTTCTTT.

The genes are TRBV7-9 and TRBJ2-5; 7 nucleotides agree with TRBD2. V shed 6 bases, J shed 2 bases, and the junction held 9 bases outside the gene matches. Germline-derived CDR1 and CDR2 are SEHNR and FQNEAQ (reference sequence). The CDR3 contains 15 residues. For the CDR3, the DNA is TGTGCCAGCAGTTCACTAGCGCTAGCTCAAGAGACCCAGTACTTC. The encoded protein is CASSSLALAQETQYF.

The chain links TRBV6-1 to TRBJ1-1, with no clear D. CDR1 and CDR2 from the germline V gene are MNHNS and SASEGT. The length of the CDR3 is 14 residues. The V end was cut by 5 bases, the J end by 2 bases, with 12 bases between. The CDR3 sequence: CASSRGYANTEAFF. In DNA form, the CDR3 reads TGTGCCAGCAGTCGAGGGTACGCTAACACTGAAGCTTTCTTT.

This clonotype occurred many times. The chain carries TRBV7-9 and TRBJ2-7, with 7 bases fitting TRBD2. Germline assignment: CDR1 SEHNR and CDR2 FQNEAQ (reference sequence). CDR3 size: 15 residues. V shed 4 bases, J shed 5 bases, and the junction held 11 bases outside the gene matches. The CDR3 region has the DNA TGTGCCAGCAGCTCCCCGTTACTAGCGAGCAACGAGCAGTACTTC. Its translation: CASSSPLLASNEQYF.

This clonotype was observed a few times. This sequence may be a read error, since a much larger clone differs from it by one base. The chain couples TRBV7-9 to TRBJ2-5; D is possibly TRBD1 (6 bases). CDR3 size: 15 residues. Germline V lookup: CDR1 SEHNR, CDR2 FQNEAQ (reference sequence). V was trimmed by 3 bases and J by 5 bases, leaving 16 bases between them. The CDR3, as DNA: TGTGCCAGCAGCTTTAGACAGGAGGAAGCGGAGACCCAGTACTTC. It yields the protein CASSFRQEEAETQYF.

The chain has TRBV19 and TRBJ1-1; D ambiguous. Germline assignment: CDR1 LNHDA and CDR2 SQIVND (reference sequence). Trimming removed 3 bases from V and 5 bases from J, with 7 bases in between. CDR3 length equals 12 residues. This CDR3 is CASSIYETEAFF. The DNA for the CDR3 is TGTGCCAGTAGTATTTATGAGACTGAAGCTTTCTTT.

This clonotype was detected a few times. The V gene is TRBV4-2, the J gene TRBJ2-1; 8 bases align to TRBD2. Germline assignment: CDR1 LGHNA and CDR2 YNFKEQ. This CDR3 is 16 amino acids long. J lost 5 bases, V lost 2 bases, and 8 bases had no gene match. DNA for the CDR3: TGTGCCAGCAGCCAAAATGAGCGGGAGCTCGACAATGAGCAGTTCTTC. It codes for CASSQNERELDNEQFF.

This clonotype was observed at least ten times. The chain employs TRBV3-1 and TRBJ2-7; no reliable D call. Looked up from germline, CDR1 is LGHDT and CDR2 is YNNKEL (reference sequence). V dropped 4 bases and J dropped 5 bases, with 9 bases sitting between them. This CDR3 contains 12 residues. The CDR3 DNA reads as TGTGCCAGCAGCCCCGATAGAAACGAGCAGTACTTC. Residues: CASSPDRNEQYF.

V is TRBV20-1 and J is TRBJ2-5; D may be TRBD1 or TRBD2 (5 bases each). Trimming removed 5 bases at V and 1 base at J, with 11 bases between. The CDR3 spans 13 residues. Germline V CDR1 and CDR2: DFQATT, SNEGSKA (reference sequence). In DNA, the CDR3 is TGCAGTGCTCCGGGACCATTCCAAGAGACCCAGTACTTC. Residues: CSAPGPFQETQYF.

Here the CDR3 DNA reads TGTGCCAGCAGCTTGGCCCCGGCGGACGCCTACGAGCAGTACTTC. Its translation: CASSLAPADAYEQYF. V usage is TRBV5-5 and J usage is TRBJ2-7, with unresolved D. The V and J ends lost 0 bases and 2 bases respectively, with 12 bases between them. The CDR3 is made up of 15 amino acids. Germline V gene data show CDR1 as SGHKS and CDR2 as YYEKEE (reference sequence).

The chain carries TRBV4-2 and TRBJ2-5; no clear D gene. Germline lookup yields CDR1 LGHNA and CDR2 YNFKEQ. The CDR3 consists of 15 residues. The V and J ends lost 1 base and 7 bases respectively, with 16 bases between them. The CDR3 is CASSQAMEYDGTQYF. In DNA form, the CDR3 reads TGTGCCAGCAGCCAAGCGATGGAGTACGATGGGACCCAGTACTTC.

This CDR3 reads CASRENKEGAYTDTQYF. The CDR3 DNA reads as TGTGCCAGCAGGGAGAACAAAGAGGGGGCGTACACAGATACGCAGTATTTT. V is TRBV2 and J is TRBJ2-3; 7 bases are a match to TRBD1. The CDR3 loop spans 17 amino acids. V was clipped by 6 bases and J by 2 bases; unmatched bases: 14. Germline V CDR1 and CDR2: SNHLY, FYNNEI.

The V gene is TRBV24-1, the J gene TRBJ1-1; no clear D. The germline V gene has CDR1 KGHDR and CDR2 SFDVKD. V gave up 3 bases and J gave up 3 bases, with 10 bases separating them. The CDR3 spans 14 residues. CDR3: CATSDPREDTEAFF. CDR3 DNA sequence: TGTGCCACCAGTGATCCAAGGGAGGACACTGAAGCTTTCTTT.